These 26 T cell receptor beta chains share one sample of origin, sequenced in a study of CD8+CD57+ T cells in acquired aplastic anemia. CDR3 and TCR beta VDJ profiling relied on a genomic DNA template. TCRdb redid the calling of the reads with MiXCR, one entry per CDR3 protein. The table records around 50,000 distinct CDR3 sequences, around two thirds of them present only once. Material: sorted CD4+, CD8+, or CD8+CD57+ T cells (not recorded which) from PBMCs. The receptors shown here come from a human donor in good health, serving as a control.

V usage is TRBV7-4 and J usage is TRBJ2-6; D unresolved. The CDR3 extends over 18 amino acids. Germline CDR1 reads SGHVT; CDR2 reads SQSDAQ. V dropped 1 base and J dropped 0 bases, with 13 bases sitting between them. CDR3 DNA sequence: TGTGCCAGCAGCTTAGGAAGGGTACCTAGCTCTGGGGCCAACGTCCTGACTTTC. This sequence encodes CASSLGRVPSSGANVLTF.

V usage is TRBV2 and J usage is TRBJ1-5; D gene ambiguous. Germline CDR1 is SNHLY and CDR2 is FYNNEI. V was trimmed by 6 bases and J by 4 bases, leaving 13 bases between them. The CDR3 has 14 amino acids. The CDR3 DNA reads as TGTGCCAGCAGCACCGTTGTGAGGAATCAGCCCCAGCATTTT. It specifies CASSTVVRNQPQHF.

The rearrangement links TRBV29-1 to TRBJ2-3, with TRBD1 identical over 8 bases. The germline V gene has CDR1 SQVTM and CDR2 ANQGSEA. The CDR3 spans 14 residues. The junction had 3 bases not matched to a gene; V was cut back by 1 base and J by 3 bases. This CDR3 reads CSVEGQGRTDTQYF. The CDR3 DNA sequence: TGCAGCGTTGAAGGACAGGGGAGGACAGATACGCAGTATTTT.

The sample holds one count of this clonotype. This sequence joins TRBV24-1 and TRBJ2-5, with a weak D call TRBD2 (7 bases). The CDR3 has 13 residues. Looked up from germline, CDR1 is KGHDR and CDR2 is SFDVKD. The ends were cut back, 5 bases at V and 4 bases at J, with 10 bases in the middle. CDR3 DNA sequence: TGTGCCACCAGTGGGGGGGGCCGAGAGACCCAGTACTTC. Protein: CATSGGGRETQYF.

This chain links TRBV9 with TRBJ2-7; 9 positions agree with TRBD1. Gene TRBJ2-1 matches the end of the DNA better, so the J call may be wrong. Germline lookup yields CDR1 SGDLS and CDR2 YYNGEE. CDR3 size: 17 residues. This chain's CDR3 is CASSERAYRGQYNEQFF. The CDR3 region has the DNA TGTGCCAGCAGCGAGAGAGCCTACAGGGGGCAGTACAATGAGCAGTTCTTC.

The sample holds many counts of this clonotype. This chain uses TRBV13 with TRBJ2-7, with 7 bases lining up with TRBD2. J was trimmed by 5 bases and V by 5 bases; bases with no gene match: 3. This CDR3 spans 12 amino acids. From germline, CDR1 is PRHDT and CDR2 FYEKMQ (reference sequence). The CDR3 DNA follows: TGTGCCAGCAGCACTGGGACTAACGAGCAGTACTTC. It encodes CASSTGTNEQYF. The full variable domain, rest sourced from reference TRBV13 and TRBJ2-7, is AAGVIQSPRHLIKEKRETATLKCYPIPRHDTVYWYQQGPGQDPQFLISFYEKMQSDKGSIPDRFSAQQFSDYHSELNMSSLELGDSALYFCASSTGTNEQYFGPGTRLTVT.

The CDR3 DNA reads as TGTGCCAGCAGCCCAAGGAGGCTGGGGCCTGAAGCTTTCTTT. This codes for CASSPRRLGPEAFF. V gene TRBV14 combines with J gene TRBJ1-1; TRBD1 is a possible D gene (5 bases). CDR1 and CDR2 from the germline V gene are SGHDN and FVKESK. Trimming shortened V by 4 bases and J by 6 bases, and 15 bases separated the two germline ends. CDR3 length equals 14 residues.

The chain employs TRBV7-9 and TRBJ1-1, with TRBD1 matching over 7 bases. There are 13 residues in the CDR3. With 5 bases clipped from V and 10 bases from J, the junction kept 10 bases outside the gene matches. Per germline, CDR1 SEHNR and CDR2 FQNEAQ (reference sequence). CDR3 sequence (DNA): TGTGCCAGCAGCCTCGTTGGAGGGGGCCGAGCTTTCTTT. Translated: CASSLVGGGRAFF.

J is TRBJ1-1 and V is TRBV12-3 or TRBV12-4; 9 bases align to TRBD1. V shed 6 bases and J 3 bases; nucleotides not matched to a gene: 8. The CDR3 sequence is 15 residues long. CDR3 sequence (DNA): TGTGCCAGCAGCCCCGGGACAGGGTTTGACACTGAAGCTTTCTTT. Translated, it gives CASSPGTGFDTEAFF.

The V gene is TRBV7-6, the J gene TRBJ2-1; 8 positions match TRBD2. V was clipped by 5 bases and J by 0 bases; unmatched bases: 6. The germline gives CDR1 SGHVS, CDR2 FNYEAQ. The CDR3 has 16 residues. This chain's CDR3 is CASSPAGDSSYNEQFF. The CDR3 DNA sequence: TGTGCCAGCAGCCCAGCGGGGGATAGCTCCTACAATGAGCAGTTCTTC.

This clonotype has only a few counts. The V and J genes are TRBV5-1 and TRBJ1-1, with D hard to call. The CDR3 sequence is 12 residues long. Germline CDR1 is SGHRS and CDR2 is YFSETQ. Trimming removed 3 bases at V and 6 bases at J, with 9 bases between. CDR3 protein: CASSWAQPEAFF. In nucleotides, the CDR3 is TGCGCCAGCAGCTGGGCACAACCTGAAGCTTTCTTT.

The chain joins TRBV2 to TRBJ2-7; D ambiguous. Germline V CDR1 and CDR2: SNHLY, FYNNEI. V was pared by 6 bases and J by 7 bases, with 10 bases between. CDR3 length: 11 residues. CDR3: CASRLSWEQYF. The CDR3 coding sequence is TGTGCCAGCAGACTATCTTGGGAGCAGTACTTC.

Only one count was recorded for this clonotype. Here the CDR3 DNA reads TGTGCCACTCAGGGGGACAATCAGCCCCAGCATTTT. Residues: CATQGDNQPQHF. V is TRBV15 and J is TRBJ1-5; 7 bases agree with TRBD1. Looked up from germline, CDR1 is LNHNV and CDR2 is YYDKDF (reference sequence). Germline trimming cut 9 bases from V and 3 bases from J; bases unmatched to any gene: 2. This CDR3 has 12 amino acids. Drawing the rest from reference TRBV15 and TRBJ1-5, the complete variable domain is DAMVIQNPRYQVTQFGKPVTLSCSQTLNHNVMYWYQQKSSQAPKLLFHYYDKDFNNEADTPDNFQSRRPNTSFCFLDIRSPGLGDTAMYLCATQGDNQPQHFGDGTRLSIL.

The V and J genes are TRBV7-9 and TRBJ2-2; D uncertain. This CDR3 is 12 amino acids long. Trimming pared 1 base from V and 7 bases from J, leaving 4 bases between. Germline assignment: CDR1 SEHNR and CDR2 FQNEAQ (reference sequence). CDR3 nucleotide sequence: TGTGCCAGCAGCTTAGTTGGCGGGGAGCTGTTTTTT. Its translation: CASSLVGGELFF.

This clonotype was counted many times. V and J are TRBV4-1 and TRBJ2-1; TRBD1 matches at 8 bases. After removal of 3 bases from V and 9 bases from J, the junction contained 4 bases not matched to a gene. The germline V gene encodes CDR1 MGHRA and CDR2 YSYEKL. The CDR3 runs to 13 residues. CDR3 amino acids: CASSHLQGVEQFF. The CDR3 DNA reads as TGCGCCAGCAGCCACTTACAGGGGGTTGAGCAGTTCTTC.

This chain links TRBV20-1 with TRBJ1-2; 7 nucleotides line up with TRBD1. This CDR3 region has 14 residues. Germline assignment: CDR1 DFQATT and CDR2 SNEGSKA (reference sequence). The V and J ends lost 5 bases and 0 bases, in that order; junction bases with no gene match: 6. The CDR3 reads CSAVNRGSNYGYTF. The CDR3 DNA follows: TGCAGTGCTGTAAACAGGGGTTCTAACTATGGCTACACCTTC.

This rearrangement joins TRBV7-9 to TRBJ2-1; D perhaps matches TRBD2 (5 bases). Trimming cost V 5 bases and J 10 bases, with 12 bases left between them. This CDR3 has 12 residues. Germline assignment: CDR1 SEHNR and CDR2 FQNEAQ (reference sequence). CDR3 sequence: CASSLPGGEQFF. The CDR3 DNA follows: TGTGCCAGCAGCCTCCCGGGCGGGGAGCAGTTCTTC.

This clonotype was seen repeatedly, ten times or more. The V gene is TRBV7-9, the J gene TRBJ1-4; D call uncertain. The CDR3 totals 15 residues. Germline V gene lookup returns CDR1 SEHNR and CDR2 FQNEAQ (reference sequence). V lost 1 base and J 7 bases, leaving 13 bases between the germline ends. CDR3 sequence: CASSLVAVQGEKLFF. The CDR3 DNA sequence: TGTGCCAGCAGCTTAGTGGCGGTTCAAGGTGAAAAACTGTTTTTT.

This clonotype was picked up many times. This sequence joins TRBV6-1 and TRBJ1-5; D unclear. The CDR3 runs to 14 residues. The germline V and J ends were trimmed by 2 bases and 4 bases, with 9 bases remaining between them. Germline CDR1 and CDR2: MNHNS and SASEGT. CDR3 protein: CASSESWENQPQHF. CDR3 nucleotide sequence: TGTGCCAGCAGTGAATCGTGGGAGAATCAGCCCCAGCATTTT.

The chain combines TRBV10-3 with TRBJ2-1; unclear D gene. Germline V gives CDR1 ENHRY, CDR2 SYGVKD. CDR3 length equals 12 residues. V was trimmed by 6 bases and J by 6 bases, leaving 9 bases between them. The CDR3 DNA sequence: TGTGCCATCAGAGAGAGGAGCAATGAGCAGTTCTTC. Its translation is CAIRERSNEQFF.

There are a few counts of this clonotype. The chain uses TRBV24-1 and TRBJ1-2, with a tentative D call TRBD1 (5 bases). V was clipped by 4 bases and J by 7 bases, with 6 bases between them. Germline loops: CDR1 KGHDR, CDR2 SFDVKD. CDR3 length equals 11 residues. This CDR3 reads CATSEGPGYTF. The CDR3 DNA reads TGTGCCACCAGTGAGGGGCCTGGCTACACCTTC.

This clonotype was observed once. The J gene is TRBJ1-6, the V gene TRBV2; perhaps TRBD1 as D (6 bases). Trimming took off 4 bases at V and 12 bases at J, with 13 bases between the two ends. Germline CDR1 is SNHLY and CDR2 is FYNNEI. The CDR3 is 13 residues long. DNA of the CDR3: TGTGCCAGCAGTGCGGGGGGGCCCCAACCCCTCCACTTT. Translating gives CASSAGGPQPLHF. The variable domain in full, with the rest retrieved from reference TRBV2 and TRBJ1-6, is EPEVTQTPSHQVTQMGQEVILRCVPISNHLYFYWYRQILGQKVEFLVSFYNNEISEKSEIFDDQFSVERPDGSNFTLKIRSTKLEDSAMYFCASSAGGPQPLHFGNGTRLTVT.

This clonotype was found many times. This chain connects TRBV19 to TRBJ2-7; TRBD1 matches 8 bases. V shed 4 bases and J 0 bases; nucleotides not matched to a gene: 11. Germline V CDR1 and CDR2: LNHDA, SQIVND (reference sequence). The CDR3 spans 17 residues. CDR3 amino acids: CASSTDPRTGSSYEQYF. The CDR3 region has the DNA TGTGCCAGTAGTACAGACCCGCGGACAGGGAGCTCCTACGAGCAGTACTTC.

This sequence joins TRBV2 and TRBJ1-1, with 11 bases matching TRBD1. CDR3 length: 14 amino acids. CDR1 is SNHLY, CDR2 FYNNEI, per germline. J was trimmed by 0 bases and V by 6 bases; bases with no gene match: 0. The CDR3 here is CASRGQGVNTEAFF. DNA for the CDR3: TGTGCCAGCAGGGGACAGGGGGTGAACACTGAAGCTTTCTTT.

This chain joins TRBV15 and TRBJ1-2, with a tentative D call TRBD1 (5 bases). The germline gives CDR1 LNHNV, CDR2 YYDKDF (reference sequence). V lost 0 bases and J 7 bases, leaving 15 bases between the germline ends. The CDR3 runs to 15 residues. The CDR3 nucleotides are TGTGCCACCAGCAGAGATTCGGGACCCGGAGTTGGCTACACCTTC. This encodes CATSRDSGPGVGYTF.

In its sample, this clonotype was seen many times. The chain recombines TRBV5-1 with TRBJ2-3, with D uncertain. The germline V gene has CDR1 SGHRS and CDR2 YFSETQ. The CDR3 has 13 residues. Trimming shortened V by 4 bases and J by 4 bases, and 10 bases separated the two germline ends. The DNA of the CDR3 is TGCGCCAGCAGCCGGCGTTCCTCAGATACGCAGTATTTT. Translated: CASSRRSSDTQYF. The entire variable domain, with the rest obtained from reference TRBV5-1 and TRBJ2-3, is as follows: KAGVTQTPRYLIKTRGQQVTLSCSPISGHRSVSWYQQTPGQGLQFLFEYFSETQRNKGNFPGRFSGRQFSNSRSEMNVSTLELGDSALYLCASSRRSSDTQYFGPGTRLTVL.